This is a list of T cell receptor beta chains from one sample in a study of response to subunit inactivated influenza vaccine. TCRdb fed the RT-PCR reads into MiXCR, producing one record per CDR3 protein. The data hold 160,000 or so distinct CDR3 sequences, with roughly a tenth observed a single time. Here the sequenced sample was non-naive T cells sorted from PBMCs, taken roughly 46 days after vaccination. The receptors were sampled from a man aged 45 to 65 who received an inactivated influenza vaccine. Both conserved end residues are part of each CDR3. A D gene is named only where the DNA matches it firmly. Size tells how often a clone was seen (once, few, many) or the class of an expanded clone, and some rows leave it out.

j_gene: TRBJ2-7
abundance: many
d_gene: NA
v_gene: TRBV5-1
CDR3nt: TGCGCCAGCAGCTTGGGAGGGGGGCAGGACTACGAGCAGTACTTC
CDR3aa: CASSLGGGQDYEQYF

j_gene: TRBJ2-3
abundance: few
d_gene: NA
v_gene: TRBV3-1
CDR3nt: TGTGCCAGCAGCCAAGATCGGATAGGTGGCACAGATACGCAGTATTTT
CDR3aa: CASSQDRIGGTDTQYF

j_gene: TRBJ1-1
abundance: many
d_gene: NA
v_gene: TRBV6-2/TRBV6-3
CDR3nt: TGTGCCAGCAGTCAGGGGCAGGTCACTGAAGCTTTCTTT
CDR3aa: CASSQGQVTEAFF

j_gene: TRBJ2-3
abundance: NA
d_gene: TRBD1
v_gene: TRBV7-6
CDR3nt: TGTGCCAGCAGCACCCCCGGGACAGGAGTCACAGATACGCAGTATTTT
CDR3aa: CASSTPGTGVTDTQYF

j_gene: TRBJ2-3
abundance: few
d_gene: TRBD2
v_gene: TRBV3-1
CDR3nt: TGTGCCAGCAGGACTAGCGCCGGCACAGATACGCAGTATTTT
CDR3aa: CASRTSAGTDTQYF

j_gene: TRBJ2-5
abundance: NA
d_gene: TRBD1
v_gene: TRBV24-1
CDR3nt: TGTGCCACCAGTGATCCCTCGGGACAGGGCCTCGTAGAGACCCAGTACTTC
CDR3aa: CATSDPSGQGLVETQYF

j_gene: TRBJ2-5
abundance: NA
d_gene: NA
v_gene: TRBV7-9
CDR3nt: TGTGCCAGCACCGGCGGGGCTAAAGAGACCCAGTACTTC
CDR3aa: CASTGGAKETQYF

j_gene: TRBJ2-1
abundance: NA
d_gene: NA
v_gene: TRBV5-5
CDR3nt: TGTGCCAGCAGCCCCTTCGACAGGTATGAGCAGTTCTTC
CDR3aa: CASSPFDRYEQFF

j_gene: TRBJ2-1
abundance: NA
d_gene: TRBD2
v_gene: TRBV24-1
CDR3nt: TGTGCCAGGATAACTAGCGGGAAATATAATGAGCAGTTCTTC
CDR3aa: CARITSGKYNEQFF

j_gene: TRBJ1-1
abundance: many
d_gene: TRBD1
v_gene: TRBV5-1
CDR3nt: TGCGCCAGCAGCAACCGGGACAGGGGACTGGGGGCTTTCTTT
CDR3aa: CASSNRDRGLGAFF

j_gene: TRBJ2-1
abundance: few
d_gene: NA
v_gene: TRBV28
CDR3nt: TGTGCCAGCAGTTTAGTCCCGGGACGGGGCAATGAGCAGTTCTTC
CDR3aa: CASSLVPGRGNEQFF

j_gene: TRBJ2-1
abundance: few
d_gene: NA
v_gene: TRBV7-9
CDR3nt: TGTGCCAGCAGCCTCAGCGGTGGTGAGCAGTTCTTC
CDR3aa: CASSLSGGEQFF

j_gene: TRBJ2-3
abundance: few
d_gene: TRBD2
v_gene: TRBV14
CDR3nt: TGTGCCAGCAGCCAACTAGCGGGAGTAGCAGATACGCAGTATTTT
CDR3aa: CASSQLAGVADTQYF

j_gene: TRBJ2-7
abundance: NA
d_gene: TRBD2
v_gene: TRBV7-8
CDR3nt: TGTGCCAGCAGTCGGTGGGGGAGGGAGGACGAGCAGTACTTC
CDR3aa: CASSRWGREDEQYF

j_gene: TRBJ1-1
abundance: few
d_gene: TRBD1
v_gene: TRBV12-3/TRBV12-4
CDR3nt: TGTGCCAGCAGGGGACAGGGGACTGAAGCTTTCTTT
CDR3aa: CASRGQGTEAFF

j_gene: TRBJ1-3
abundance: few
d_gene: TRBD1
v_gene: TRBV20-1
CDR3nt: TGCAGTGCTAGCCGAGCGACAGGGGGAAACACCATATATTTT
CDR3aa: CSASRATGGNTIYF

j_gene: TRBJ1-5
abundance: many
d_gene: NA
v_gene: TRBV10-3
CDR3nt: TGTGCCATCAGTGGGGGTGGCGGTCAGCCCCAGCATTTT
CDR3aa: CAISGGGGQPQHF

j_gene: TRBJ2-1
abundance: many
d_gene: NA
v_gene: TRBV5-1
CDR3nt: TGCGCCAGCAGCTTGGGAGGATACTCCTACAATGAGCAGTTCTTC
CDR3aa: CASSLGGYSYNEQFF

j_gene: TRBJ2-2
abundance: many
d_gene: TRBD1
v_gene: TRBV12-3/TRBV12-4
CDR3nt: TGTGCCAGCAAACGGGACAGGAGACAGACCGGGGAGCTGTTTTTT
CDR3aa: CASKRDRRQTGELFF

j_gene: TRBJ2-1
abundance: NA
d_gene: NA
v_gene: TRBV3-1
CDR3nt: TGTGCCAGCAGCCAAGGTGAAGGCTACAATGAGCAGTTCTTC
CDR3aa: CASSQGEGYNEQFF

j_gene: TRBJ1-1
abundance: few
d_gene: NA
v_gene: TRBV3-1
CDR3nt: TGTGCCAGCAGCCAAGTCGCAGGGGTCACTGAAGCTTTCTTT
CDR3aa: CASSQVAGVTEAFF

j_gene: TRBJ1-5
abundance: many
d_gene: NA
v_gene: TRBV7-6
CDR3nt: TGTGCCAGCAGCCCGACCAATGGAAATCAGCCCCAGCATTTT
CDR3aa: CASSPTNGNQPQHF

j_gene: TRBJ1-6
abundance: NA
d_gene: TRBD1
v_gene: TRBV10-3
CDR3nt: TGTGCCATCAGTGCACTAGGACAGGGTGAAAATTCACCCCTCCACTTT
CDR3aa: CAISALGQGENSPLHF

j_gene: TRBJ2-7
abundance: many
d_gene: TRBD1
v_gene: TRBV7-2
CDR3nt: TGTGCCAGCAGCCTGCGGGACAGGCCCGAGCAGTACTTC
CDR3aa: CASSLRDRPEQYF

j_gene: TRBJ2-1
abundance: few
d_gene: TRBD2
v_gene: TRBV24-1
CDR3nt: TGTGCCACCAGTGATCCGACTAGCGGGAGCTCCTACAATGAGCAGTTCTTC
CDR3aa: CATSDPTSGSSYNEQFF

j_gene: TRBJ2-1
abundance: many
d_gene: TRBD2
v_gene: TRBV20-1
CDR3nt: TGCAGTGCTACCGGGACTAGCGGGAGGGATGAGCAGTTCTTC
CDR3aa: CSATGTSGRDEQFF

j_gene: TRBJ1-1
abundance: few
d_gene: NA
v_gene: TRBV5-6
CDR3nt: TGTGCCAGCAGCTTGGGGCAGGGAGTCACTGAAGCTTTCTTT
CDR3aa: CASSLGQGVTEAFF

j_gene: TRBJ2-2
abundance: NA
d_gene: NA
v_gene: TRBV27
CDR3nt: TGTGCCAGCAGTTTTCTTATGGGAGCAGCTAACACCGGGGAGCTGTTTTTT
CDR3aa: CASSFLMGAANTGELFF

j_gene: TRBJ1-2
abundance: many
d_gene: NA
v_gene: TRBV28
CDR3nt: TGTGCCAGCAGTTTGGGTAGTTATGGCTACACCTTC
CDR3aa: CASSLGSYGYTF

j_gene: TRBJ2-1
abundance: NA
d_gene: TRBD2
v_gene: TRBV5-1
CDR3nt: TGCGCCAGCAGCTTGGGGCTAGCGGGCCCGAGCTCCTACAATGAGCAGTTCTTC
CDR3aa: CASSLGLAGPSSYNEQFF

j_gene: TRBJ1-2
abundance: few
d_gene: TRBD1
v_gene: TRBV27
CDR3nt: TGTGCCAGCAGTCCCGGTACCGGCCAGACAGGGCGCTATGGCTACACCTTC
CDR3aa: CASSPGTGQTGRYGYTF

j_gene: TRBJ2-5
abundance: few
d_gene: TRBD2
v_gene: TRBV5-1
CDR3nt: TGCGCCAGCAGCGAAGGCGGGAGGGAGGAGACCCAGTACTTC
CDR3aa: CASSEGGREETQYF

j_gene: TRBJ2-1
abundance: NA
d_gene: TRBD2
v_gene: TRBV20-1
CDR3nt: TGCAGTGCTAGAGGATTGGCGCGTTCCGGGGGGGCTTATGAGCAGTTCTTC
CDR3aa: CSARGLARSGGAYEQFF

j_gene: TRBJ2-7
abundance: NA
d_gene: NA
v_gene: TRBV7-9
CDR3nt: TGTGCCAGCAGCTTAGTCGTGGCAGGGGCGGACGAGCAGTACTTC
CDR3aa: CASSLVVAGADEQYF

j_gene: TRBJ2-5
abundance: many
d_gene: NA
v_gene: TRBV29-1
CDR3nt: TGCAGCGTTGGAGCAGTACGGGAGACCCAGTACTTC
CDR3aa: CSVGAVRETQYF

j_gene: TRBJ1-1
abundance: NA
d_gene: NA
v_gene: TRBV3-1
CDR3nt: TGTGCCACCAGCCAAGAGGTGCCTTGGATCATGAACACTGAAGCTTTCTTT
CDR3aa: CATSQEVPWIMNTEAFF

j_gene: TRBJ2-1
abundance: many
d_gene: TRBD2
v_gene: TRBV4-2
CDR3nt: TGTGCCAGCAGCCAAGTGGCTCTAGCGGGAGGAGGTTTAAAGAATGAGCAGTTCTTC
CDR3aa: CASSQVALAGGGLKNEQFF

j_gene: TRBJ2-7
abundance: few
d_gene: NA
v_gene: TRBV28
CDR3nt: TGTGCCAGCGCTCGCCCCACTCATCTAAAGCAGTACTTC
CDR3aa: CASARPTHLKQYF

j_gene: TRBJ2-7
abundance: few
d_gene: TRBD2
v_gene: TRBV7-9
CDR3nt: TGTGCCAGCAGCTTCTATAGCGGGGGACTAACCTACGAGCAGTACTTC
CDR3aa: CASSFYSGGLTYEQYF

j_gene: TRBJ2-7
abundance: few
d_gene: NA
v_gene: TRBV7-9
CDR3nt: TGTGCCAGCAGCCATTGGGCCTCCTACGAGCAGTACTTC
CDR3aa: CASSHWASYEQYF

j_gene: TRBJ2-7
abundance: few
d_gene: NA
v_gene: TRBV7-2
CDR3nt: TGTGCCAGCAGCCCGCCGGGACTTCGGACTCGCGAGCAGTACTTC
CDR3aa: CASSPPGLRTREQYF

j_gene: TRBJ1-6
abundance: many
d_gene: NA
v_gene: TRBV4-1
CDR3nt: TGCGCCAGCAGCCAAGAGTGGGGAAATTCACCCCTCCACTTT
CDR3aa: CASSQEWGNSPLHF

j_gene: TRBJ2-7
abundance: many
d_gene: TRBD2
v_gene: TRBV12-3/TRBV12-4
CDR3nt: TGTGCCAGCAGTTTGTCTACGCGGGGGGGCGAGCAGTACTTC
CDR3aa: CASSLSTRGGEQYF

j_gene: TRBJ2-3
abundance: many
d_gene: NA
v_gene: TRBV15
CDR3nt: TGTGCCACCAGAAATTTTGCAGATACGCAGTATTTT
CDR3aa: CATRNFADTQYF

j_gene: TRBJ1-2
abundance: NA
d_gene: NA
v_gene: TRBV12-3/TRBV12-4
CDR3nt: TGTGCCAGCACCTTACGGCCGGGAGGCTACACCTTC
CDR3aa: CASTLRPGGYTF

j_gene: TRBJ1-1
abundance: many
d_gene: NA
v_gene: TRBV5-1
CDR3nt: TGCGCCAGCAGGCTCAACGGGGGGGACACTGAAGCTTTCTTT
CDR3aa: CASRLNGGDTEAFF

j_gene: TRBJ2-7
abundance: many
d_gene: NA
v_gene: TRBV20-1
CDR3nt: TGCAGTGCTCGGGACTTATCCTACGAGCAGTACTTC
CDR3aa: CSARDLSYEQYF

j_gene: TRBJ2-1
abundance: many
d_gene: TRBD1
v_gene: TRBV7-2
CDR3nt: TGTGCCAGCAGCCTGGACAGGGGTGTCTACAATGAGCAGTTCTTC
CDR3aa: CASSLDRGVYNEQFF

j_gene: TRBJ2-1
abundance: NA
d_gene: NA
v_gene: TRBV6-2/TRBV6-3
CDR3nt: TGTGCCAGCAGCGACAGGACCTACAATGAGCAGTTCTTC
CDR3aa: CASSDRTYNEQFF